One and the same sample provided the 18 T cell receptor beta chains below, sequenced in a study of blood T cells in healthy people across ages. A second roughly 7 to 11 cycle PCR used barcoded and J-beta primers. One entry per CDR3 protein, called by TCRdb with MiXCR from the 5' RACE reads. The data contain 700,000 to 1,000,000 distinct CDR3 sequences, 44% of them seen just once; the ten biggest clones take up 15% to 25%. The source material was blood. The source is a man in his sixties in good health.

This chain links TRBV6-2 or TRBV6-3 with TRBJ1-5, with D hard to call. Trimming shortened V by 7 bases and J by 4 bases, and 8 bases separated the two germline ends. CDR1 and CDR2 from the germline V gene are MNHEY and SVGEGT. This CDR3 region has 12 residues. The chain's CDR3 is CASTQPNQPQHF. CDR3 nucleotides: TGTGCCAGCACCCAGCCTAATCAGCCCCAGCATTTT.

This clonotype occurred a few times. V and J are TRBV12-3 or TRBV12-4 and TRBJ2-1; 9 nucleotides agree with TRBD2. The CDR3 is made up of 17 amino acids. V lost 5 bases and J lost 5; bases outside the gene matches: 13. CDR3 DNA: TGTGCCAGCAGTCATACCGGTAGCGGGGGTCTAAACAATGAGCAGTTCTTC. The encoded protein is CASSHTGSGGLNNEQFF.

In DNA, the CDR3 is TGTGCCAGCACCTCCCGGGGGACATACAATGAGCAGTACTTC. Its protein is CASTSRGTYNEQYF. The genes are TRBV12-3 or TRBV12-4 and TRBJ2-1, with D perhaps given as TRBD1 or TRBD2 (6 bases each). The end of the DNA is better explained by TRBJ2-7, so the J call may be wrong. The CDR3 spans 14 residues.

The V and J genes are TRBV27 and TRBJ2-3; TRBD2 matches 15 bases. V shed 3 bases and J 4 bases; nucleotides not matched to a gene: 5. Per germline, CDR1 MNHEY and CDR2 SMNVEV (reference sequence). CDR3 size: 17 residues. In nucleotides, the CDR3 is TGTGCCAGCAGTTTCCGAGGACTAGCGGGGGGGGCAGATACGCAGTATTTT. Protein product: CASSFRGLAGGADTQYF.

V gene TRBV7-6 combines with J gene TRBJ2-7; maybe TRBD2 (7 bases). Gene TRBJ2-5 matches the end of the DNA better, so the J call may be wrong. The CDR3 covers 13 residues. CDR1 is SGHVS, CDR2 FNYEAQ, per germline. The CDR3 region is CASSGGAEETQYF. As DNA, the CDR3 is TGTGCCAGCAGCGGGGGGGCGGAAGAGACCCAGTACTTC.

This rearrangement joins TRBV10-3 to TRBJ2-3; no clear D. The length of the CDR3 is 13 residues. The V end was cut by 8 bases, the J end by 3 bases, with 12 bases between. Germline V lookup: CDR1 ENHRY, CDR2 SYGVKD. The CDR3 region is CAIRNSGTDTQYF. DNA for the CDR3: TGTGCCATCCGTAACTCTGGGACAGATACGCAGTATTTT.

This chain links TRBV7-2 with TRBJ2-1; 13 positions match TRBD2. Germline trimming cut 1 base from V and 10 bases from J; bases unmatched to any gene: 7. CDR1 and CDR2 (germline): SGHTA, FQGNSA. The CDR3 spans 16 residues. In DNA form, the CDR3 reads TGTGCCAGCAGCTTAGAGGGGACTAGCGGGGCTCAGGAGCAGTTCTTC. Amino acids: CASSLEGTSGAQEQFF.

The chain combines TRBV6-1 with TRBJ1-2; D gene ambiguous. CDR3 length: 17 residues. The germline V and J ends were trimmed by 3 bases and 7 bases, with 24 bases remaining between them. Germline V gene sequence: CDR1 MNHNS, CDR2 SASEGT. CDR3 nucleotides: TGTGCCAGCAGTGACCCCGGGAGGCGGCTACACCCCTCTGGCTACACCTTC. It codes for CASSDPGRRLHPSGYTF.

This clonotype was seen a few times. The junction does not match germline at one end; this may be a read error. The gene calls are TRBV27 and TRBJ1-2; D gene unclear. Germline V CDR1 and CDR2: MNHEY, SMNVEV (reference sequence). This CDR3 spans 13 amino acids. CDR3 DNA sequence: TGTGCCAGCAGTGTATCTTGGGAAGGGGGCTACACCTTC. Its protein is CASSVSWEGGYTF.

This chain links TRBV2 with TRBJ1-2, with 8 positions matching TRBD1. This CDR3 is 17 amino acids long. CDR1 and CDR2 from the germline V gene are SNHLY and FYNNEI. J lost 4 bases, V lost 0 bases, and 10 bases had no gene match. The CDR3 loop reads CASSEARQGAAGYGYTF. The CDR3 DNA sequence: TGTGCCAGCAGTGAAGCTCGTCAGGGGGCGGCAGGCTATGGCTACACCTTC.

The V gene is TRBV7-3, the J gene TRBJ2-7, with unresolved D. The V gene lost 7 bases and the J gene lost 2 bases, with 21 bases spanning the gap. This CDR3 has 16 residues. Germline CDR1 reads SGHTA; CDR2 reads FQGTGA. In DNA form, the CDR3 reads TGTGCCAGCAACTTCCGCCGACAAAGTGGGGCCTACGAGCAGTACTTC. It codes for CASNFRRQSGAYEQYF.

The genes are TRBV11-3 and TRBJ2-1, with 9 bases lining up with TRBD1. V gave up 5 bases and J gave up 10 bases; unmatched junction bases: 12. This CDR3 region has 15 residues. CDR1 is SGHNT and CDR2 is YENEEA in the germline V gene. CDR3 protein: CASSRTGLTGGEQFF. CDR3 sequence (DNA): TGTGCCAGCAGCCGAACTGGCCTCACAGGGGGCGAGCAGTTCTTC.

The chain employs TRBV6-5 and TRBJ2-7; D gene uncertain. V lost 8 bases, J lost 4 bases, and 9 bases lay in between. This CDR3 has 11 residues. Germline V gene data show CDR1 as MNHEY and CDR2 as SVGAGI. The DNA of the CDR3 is TGTGCCAGCCGTACAATGTACGAGCAGTACTTC. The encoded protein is CASRTMYEQYF.

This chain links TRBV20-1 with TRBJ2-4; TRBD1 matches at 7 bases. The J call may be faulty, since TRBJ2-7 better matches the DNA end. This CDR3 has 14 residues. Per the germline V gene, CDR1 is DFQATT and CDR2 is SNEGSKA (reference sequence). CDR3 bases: TGCAGTGCTAGTTCACGGGACAGAGAGGACGAGCAGTACTTC. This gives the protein CSASSRDREDEQYF.

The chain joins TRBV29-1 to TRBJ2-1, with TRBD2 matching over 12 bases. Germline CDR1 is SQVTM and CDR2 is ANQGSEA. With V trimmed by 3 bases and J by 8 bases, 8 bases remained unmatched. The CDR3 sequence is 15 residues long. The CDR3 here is CSVDNLLAGGDEQFF. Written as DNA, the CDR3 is TGCAGCGTTGATAATTTACTAGCGGGGGGAGATGAGCAGTTCTTC.

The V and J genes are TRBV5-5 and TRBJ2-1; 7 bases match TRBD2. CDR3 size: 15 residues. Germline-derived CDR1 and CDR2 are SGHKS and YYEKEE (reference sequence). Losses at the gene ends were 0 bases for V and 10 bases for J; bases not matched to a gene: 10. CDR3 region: CASSLAPTSTSEQFF. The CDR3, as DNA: TGTGCCAGCAGCTTGGCCCCGACTAGCACTTCCGAGCAGTTCTTC.

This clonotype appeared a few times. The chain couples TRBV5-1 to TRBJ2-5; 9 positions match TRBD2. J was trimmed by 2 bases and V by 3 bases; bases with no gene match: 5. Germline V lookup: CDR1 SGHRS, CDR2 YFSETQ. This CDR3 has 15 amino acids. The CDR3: CASSWGLAEQETQYF. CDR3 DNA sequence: TGCGCCAGCAGCTGGGGACTAGCAGAACAAGAGACCCAGTACTTC. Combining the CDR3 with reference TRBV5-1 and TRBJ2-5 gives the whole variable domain KAGVTQTPRYLIKTRGQQVTLSCSPISGHRSVSWYQQTPGQGLQFLFEYFSETQRNKGNFPGRFSGRQFSNSRSEMNVSTLELGDSALYLCASSWGLAEQETQYFGPGTRLLVL.

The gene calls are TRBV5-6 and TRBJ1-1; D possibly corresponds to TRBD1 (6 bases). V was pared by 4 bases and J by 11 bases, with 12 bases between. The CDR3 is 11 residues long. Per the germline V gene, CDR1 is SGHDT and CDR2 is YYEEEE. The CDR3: CASSRRTVAFF. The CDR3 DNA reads TGTGCCAGCAGCCGAAGGACAGTCGCTTTCTTT.